This entry lists 23 T cell receptor beta chains sequenced from one sample in a study of T-cell memory formation after mild COVID-19. A single record per CDR3 protein comes from TCRdb applying MiXCR to the 5' RACE reads. The data show about 340,000 distinct CDR3 sequences, with 20% to 25% seen just once and around 20% held by the top ten. Input material: PBMCs or a T cell subset sorted from them (not recorded which). The receptors here all came from a man between 18 and 29 years old who had mild COVID-19 (a few samples of this study predate the infection). Cell type and time point are not known.

V gene TRBV6-6 combines with J gene TRBJ2-5; D not certain. CDR1 and CDR2 from the germline V gene are MNHNY and SVGAGI (reference sequence). The CDR3 covers 15 residues. Trimming took off 0 bases at V and 2 bases at J, with 10 bases between the two ends. CDR3 loop: CASSYSFERQETQYF. The CDR3 DNA is TGTGCCAGCAGTTACTCGTTCGAGCGACAAGAGACCCAGTACTTC.

V is TRBV5-1 and J is TRBJ2-3; 10 bases are shared with TRBD2. J gave up 2 bases and V 0 bases, and 3 bases lay outside the gene matches. CDR1 SGHRS and CDR2 YFSETQ come from the germline V gene. There are 16 residues in the CDR3. The CDR3 sequence: CASSLELAGVTDTQYF. DNA for the CDR3: TGCGCCAGCAGCTTGGAGCTAGCGGGGGTCACAGATACGCAGTATTTT.

This clonotype was observed at least ten times. The rearrangement joins TRBV5-4 to TRBJ2-3, with TRBD2 matching 12 bases. V gave up 3 bases and J gave up 3 bases; unmatched junction bases: 8. The germline V gene has CDR1 SGHNT and CDR2 YYREEE (reference sequence). This CDR3 contains 17 residues. CDR3 amino acids: CASSSGLAGGRTDTQYF. The CDR3 region has the DNA TGTGCCAGCAGCTCGGGGCTAGCGGGGGGGCGGACAGATACGCAGTATTTT.

The sample holds a few counts of this clonotype. The rearrangement uses TRBV7-2 and TRBJ1-6; possible D gene TRBD1, 5 bases. Trimming stripped 6 bases from V and 8 bases from J, with 14 bases between. The CDR3 runs to 14 residues. The germline CDR1 and CDR2 sequences are SGHTA and FQGNSA. CDR3 region: CASREDSVYSPLHF. The CDR3 DNA reads as TGTGCCAGCAGGGAAGACAGCGTGTATTCACCCCTCCACTTT.

As for this clonotype: At one of its ends the junction is not consistent with the germline gene, which may arise from a read error. The chain couples TRBV5-6 to TRBJ2-5; TRBD2 aligns across 9 bases. This CDR3 spans 16 amino acids. From germline, CDR1 is SGHDT and CDR2 YYEEEE. The CDR3 protein is CASSGVERGATETKYF. The CDR3 DNA reads TGTGCCAGCAGCGGGGTGGAGCGGGGGGCTACCGAGACCAAGTACTTC.

This clonotype has a handful of counts. The rearrangement uses TRBV2 and TRBJ1-1, with a possible D match to TRBD1 (5 bases). CDR3 length equals 15 residues. The germline CDR1 and CDR2 sequences are SNHLY and FYNNEI. Between the trimmed V and J ends, which lost 2 bases and 3 bases, there was a span of 13 bases. The CDR3 nucleotides are TGTGCCAGCAGTGAATTTGCAGGGAAGTACACTGAAGCTTTCTTT. Protein product: CASSEFAGKYTEAFF.

J is TRBJ2-3 and V is TRBV4-3, with D tentatively TRBD2 (5 bases). CDR3 length: 13 residues. Germline CDR1 and CDR2: LGHNA and YSLEER. Trimming left V 0 bases short and J 6 bases short, with 7 bases between. The CDR3, as DNA: TGCGCCAGCAGCCAAGATACGGGGGATACGCAGTATTTT. It encodes CASSQDTGDTQYF.

V is TRBV24-1 and J is TRBJ2-3, with D perhaps TRBD1 or TRBD2 (5 bases each). The CDR3 loop spans 15 amino acids. The V gene lost 4 bases and the J gene lost 6 bases, with 16 bases spanning the gap. CDR1 is KGHDR and CDR2 is SFDVKD in the germline V gene. The CDR3 sequence: CATSDRDLPGDTQYF. The CDR3 DNA reads TGTGCCACCAGTGACCGGGACCTCCCGGGGGATACGCAGTATTTT.

This clonotype was observed a handful of times. The V call is TRBV20-1, the J call TRBJ2-1; D may be TRBD2 (6 bases). Germline values: CDR1 DFQATT, CDR2 SNEGSKA (reference sequence). The length of the CDR3 is 15 residues. As DNA, the CDR3 is TGCAGCCTCAGTGGTGAGACTAGCTCCTACAATGAGCAGTTCTTC. Translation gives CSLSGETSSYNEQFF.

V and J are TRBV5-4 and TRBJ1-3; D might be TRBD1 (5 bases). The CDR3 spans 14 residues. V dropped 2 bases and J dropped 2 bases, with 8 bases sitting between them. Per germline, CDR1 SGHNT and CDR2 YYREEE (reference sequence). As DNA, the CDR3 is TGTGCCAGCAGCTTTCAGGGAACTGGAAACACCATATATTTT. Translating it yields CASSFQGTGNTIYF.

The chain employs TRBV7-2 and TRBJ2-3; TRBD2 matches 7 bases. The germline V gene has CDR1 SGHTA and CDR2 FQGNSA. The CDR3 totals 18 residues. V dropped 2 bases and J dropped 8; count of bases not matched to a gene: 19. The chain's CDR3 is CASSLSVGVRGIRGTQYF. For the CDR3, the DNA is TGTGCCAGCAGCTTATCGGTGGGGGTGCGGGGGATTCGCGGTACGCAGTATTTT.

This clonotype was seen a handful of times. The chain uses TRBV5-4 and TRBJ2-1; D possibly corresponds to TRBD2 (7 bases). The CDR3 sequence is 14 residues long. The germline V gene encodes CDR1 SGHNT and CDR2 YYREEE (reference sequence). V was cut by 4 bases and J by 10 bases, with 18 bases left in between. Here the CDR3 reads CASSTPTGGREQFF. The DNA for the CDR3 is TGTGCCAGCAGCACCCCGACCGGGGGGCGAGAGCAGTTCTTC. Full variable domain (rest looked up from reference TRBV5-4 and TRBJ2-1): ETGVTQSPTHLIKTRGQQVTLRCSSQSGHNTVSWYQQALGQGPQFIFQYYREEENGRGNFPPRFSGLQFPNYSSELNVNALELDDSALYLCASSTPTGGREQFFGPGTRLTVL.

This clonotype was observed a handful of times. The V call is TRBV2, the J call TRBJ1-1; D is undetermined. Germline values: CDR1 SNHLY, CDR2 FYNNEI. The CDR3 spans 11 residues. The V end lost 7 bases, the J end lost 5 bases, and 8 bases lay between the germline ends. The CDR3 reads CASTAWTEAFF. The CDR3 DNA reads TGTGCCAGCACGGCGTGGACTGAAGCTTTCTTT.

This sequence joins TRBV4-1 and TRBJ2-5; perhaps D is TRBD1 or TRBD2 (5 bases each). The CDR3 is 16 residues long. Looked up from germline, CDR1 is MGHRA and CDR2 is YSYEKL. V was pared by 1 base and J by 2 bases, with 14 bases between. Here the CDR3 reads CASSQAPGPPQETQYF. Here the CDR3 DNA reads TGCGCCAGCAGCCAAGCGCCGGGGCCTCCTCAAGAGACCCAGTACTTC.

The chain carries TRBV20-1 and TRBJ2-5; 9 bases agree with TRBD2. From germline, CDR1 is DFQATT and CDR2 SNEGSKA (reference sequence). V lost 4 bases, J lost 5 bases, and 2 bases stayed unmatched. CDR3 size: 12 residues. This CDR3 is CSAIGLAETQYF. Here the CDR3 DNA reads TGCAGTGCTATAGGACTAGCGGAGACCCAGTACTTC.

On this clonotype: At one of its ends the junction is not consistent with the germline gene, which may arise from a read error. The V call is TRBV11-2, the J call TRBJ2-1; maybe TRBD1 (6 bases). This CDR3 has 15 amino acids. Germline V gene sequence: CDR1 SGHAT, CDR2 FQNNGV. The CDR3 bases are TGTGCAAGCAGCTTCAATCAGGGGCTTTACAATGAGCAGTTCTTC. It translates to CASSFNQGLYNEQFF.

The chain uses TRBV28 and TRBJ1-5; TRBD1 might be the D (5 bases). Between the trimmed V and J ends, which lost 7 bases and 7 bases, there was a span of 8 bases. CDR1 and CDR2 (germline): MDHEN, SYDVKM. This CDR3 comprises 11 residues. The CDR3 DNA follows: TGTGCCAGCATGGACAACCAGCCCCAGCATTTT. Translating it yields CASMDNQPQHF.

There are many counts of this clonotype. The J gene is TRBJ2-7, the V gene TRBV6-5, with D perhaps matching TRBD1 (5 bases). V shed 2 bases and J shed 3 bases, with 11 bases lying between them. The CDR3 contains 14 residues. CDR1 is MNHEY, CDR2 SVGAGI, per germline. Here the CDR3 DNA reads TGTGCCAGCAGTTACGAGCAAAGGGGCTACGAGCAGTACTTC. Translation: CASSYEQRGYEQYF.

This sequence joins TRBV6-5 and TRBJ1-2; maybe TRBD1 (6 bases). Trimming removed 6 bases at V and 4 bases at J, with 21 bases between. From germline, CDR1 is MNHEY and CDR2 SVGAGI. The CDR3 loop spans 16 amino acids. The CDR3 spells CASSNTGGRPSYGYTF. In DNA form, the CDR3 reads TGTGCCAGCAGCAACACGGGGGGGCGCCCCTCCTATGGCTACACCTTC.

This clonotype was seen more than once but under ten times. V gene TRBV18 combines with J gene TRBJ1-1; 8 bases match TRBD1. The CDR3 covers 14 residues. V trimming: 3 bases; J trimming: 5 bases; junction bases outside the gene matches: 5. Germline CDR1 reads KGHSH; CDR2 reads LQKENI. The CDR3 nucleotides are TGTGCCAGCTCACCGCAGGGGGCATGGACTGAAGCTTTCTTT. Translation gives CASSPQGAWTEAFF.

This clonotype was counted a single time. This chain joins TRBV6-2 or TRBV6-3 and TRBJ2-7; the D is unclear. Trimming cost V 3 bases and J 3 bases, with 9 bases left between them. The CDR3 is 13 amino acids. Germline CDR1 MNHEY, CDR2 SVGEGT. The CDR3 here is CASSYLYNYEQYF. Written as DNA, the CDR3 is TGTGCCAGCAGTTATTTGTACAACTACGAGCAGTACTTC.

This chain connects TRBV20-1 to TRBJ2-1; TRBD2 agrees at 9 bases. Per germline, CDR1 DFQATT and CDR2 SNEGSKA (reference sequence). The CDR3 is 17 residues long. The V and J ends lost 2 bases and 0 bases, in that order; junction bases with no gene match: 8. The CDR3 nucleotides are TGCAGTGCTAGAAAGGTAGCGGGGGAGAACTCCTACAATGAGCAGTTCTTC. This encodes CSARKVAGENSYNEQFF.

This CDR3 is CASSLDSVNSPLHF. In nucleotides, the CDR3 is TGTGCCAGCAGTTTAGACAGCGTCAATTCACCCCTCCACTTT. The rearrangement joins TRBV28 to TRBJ1-6, with a tentative D call TRBD1 (5 bases). CDR1 is MDHEN, CDR2 SYDVKM, per germline. This CDR3 has 14 amino acids. The V end was cut by 2 bases, the J end by 7 bases, with 9 bases between.